This T cell receptor (beta chain) is drawn from a study of Ad26.COV2.S vaccination and SARS-CoV-2 variants. Assay: immunoSEQ multiplex PCR; the TCRdb copy retains only in-frame clones and omits some. Here the sample spans under 550,000 clones, roughly 90% being singletons. A remark on this clone: Antigen specificity is unknown.

The treatment: 19 received Ad26.COV2.S at low or high dose, single or two shots; roughly 5 received placebo; per-sample allocation not given. Day 63 following the first vaccine or placebo injection was when the samples were taken. Participants' vaccine, an Ad26 vector, delivered Wuhan-strain SARS-CoV-2 spike. Study-level results: People who got the vaccine had more spike-specific TCR breadth than people who got placebo.

The receptor was derived from a person aged 18-65 years who received the Ad26.COV2.S COVID-19 vaccine or a placebo. The sample in question was peripheral blood, obtained in a trial of Ad26.COV2.S vaccine versus placebo.

CDR3 DNA sequence: TGTGCCAGCAGCGCGACTGGGAGCTCCTACGAGCAGTACTTC. This translates into CASSATGSSYEQYF. V and J are TRBV9 and TRBJ2-7; D might be TRBD2 (5 bases). CDR3 size: 14 residues. Per the germline V gene, CDR1 is SGDLS and CDR2 is YYNGEE. Trimming removed 3 bases from V and 0 bases from J, with 10 bases in between.